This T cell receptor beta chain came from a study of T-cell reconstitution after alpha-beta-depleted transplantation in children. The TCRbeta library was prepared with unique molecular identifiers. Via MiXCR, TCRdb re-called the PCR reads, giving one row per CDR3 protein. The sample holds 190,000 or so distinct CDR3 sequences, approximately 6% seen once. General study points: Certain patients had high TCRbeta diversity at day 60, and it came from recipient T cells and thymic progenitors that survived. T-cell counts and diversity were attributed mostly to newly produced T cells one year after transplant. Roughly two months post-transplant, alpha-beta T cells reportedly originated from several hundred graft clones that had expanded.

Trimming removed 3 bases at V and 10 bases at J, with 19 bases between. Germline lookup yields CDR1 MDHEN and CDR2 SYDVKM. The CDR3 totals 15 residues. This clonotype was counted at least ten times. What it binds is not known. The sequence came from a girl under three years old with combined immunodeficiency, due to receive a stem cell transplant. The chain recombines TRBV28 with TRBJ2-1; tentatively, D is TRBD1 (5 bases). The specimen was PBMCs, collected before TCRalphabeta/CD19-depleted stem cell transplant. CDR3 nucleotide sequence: TGTGCCAGCAGTTTTGATGCGGACAATGGGGTCGAGCAGTTCTTC. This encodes CASSFDADNGVEQFF.